This T cell receptor (beta chain) was found in a study of shared clonotypes between healthy human individuals. About the research overall: Serving as donors were two women and a few men, whose ages spanned 18 to 49. The plates for each donor numbered three CD4 naive, three CD4 memory, two CD8 naive and one CD8 memory.

The CDR3 length is 16 residues. The germline CDR1 and CDR2 sequences are MNHEY and SMNVEV (reference sequence). V dropped 1 base and J dropped 5 bases, with 16 bases sitting between them. Investigators spread the genomic DNA of each subset evenly over several immunoSEQ plates. About 30,000 T cell genomes, or roughly 200 ng DNA, went into the sorted-subset replicate PCRs. Assay: immunoSEQ multiplex PCR; the TCRdb copy retains only in-frame clones and omits some. In the table there are about 2.1 million clones, roughly 95% of which are singletons. Naive CD8 populations comprised CD45RO-negative cells positively selected for CCR7, excluding terminally differentiated effector memory CD45RA+ cells.

This TCR was recovered from a man younger than 35 in good health. Some clones in this sample may be carry-over from other donors' samples. Sequenced material: naive CD8+ T cells from PBMCs. The chain links TRBV27 to TRBJ2-3, with D possibly matching TRBD2 (5 bases). The CDR3 spells CASSLLRVQRVDTQYF. CDR3 in DNA: TGTGCCAGCAGTTTATTGCGGGTACAGAGGGTAGATACGCAGTATTTT.